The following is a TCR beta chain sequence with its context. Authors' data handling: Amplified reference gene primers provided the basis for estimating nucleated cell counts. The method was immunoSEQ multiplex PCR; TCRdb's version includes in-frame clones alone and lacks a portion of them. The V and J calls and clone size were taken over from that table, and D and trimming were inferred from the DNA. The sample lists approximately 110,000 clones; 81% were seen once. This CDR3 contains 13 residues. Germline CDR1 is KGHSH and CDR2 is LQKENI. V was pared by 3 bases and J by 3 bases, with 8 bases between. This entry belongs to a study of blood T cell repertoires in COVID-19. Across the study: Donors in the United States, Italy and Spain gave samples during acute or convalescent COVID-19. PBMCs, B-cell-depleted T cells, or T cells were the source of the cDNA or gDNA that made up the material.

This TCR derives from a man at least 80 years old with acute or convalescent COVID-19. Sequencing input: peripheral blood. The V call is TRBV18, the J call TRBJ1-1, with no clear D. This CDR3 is CASSPWQYTEAFF. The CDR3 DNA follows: TGTGCCAGCTCACCTTGGCAGTACACTGAAGCTTTCTTT.